This TCR beta chain is from a study of blood T cell repertoires in COVID-19. Two negative PCRs, clearance, or symptom resolution characterized the recovered Cohort 3 donors. V shed 6 bases and J shed 6 bases, with 9 bases lying between them. This CDR3 region has 12 residues. Germline CDR1 is SNHLY and CDR2 is FYNNEI. TCRdb's copy holds only in-frame clones and misses some; the assay was immunoSEQ multiplex PCR. This table holds about 330,000 clones, 88% found once. The sequenced sample consisted of PBMCs or T cells enriched from blood (not recorded which). This sequence originates from a man aged 25-40 years who had recovered from COVID-19. J is TRBJ1-5 and V is TRBV2; D remains ambiguous. This CDR3 reads CASSGLFQPQHF. In nucleotides, the CDR3 is TGTGCCAGCAGCGGACTTTTTCAGCCCCAGCATTTT. The full variable domain, its missing parts supplied by reference TRBV2 and TRBJ1-5, is EPEVTQTPSHQVTQMGQEVILRCVPISNHLYFYWYRQILGQKVEFLVSFYNNEISEKSEIFDDQFSVERPDGSNFTLKIRSTKLEDSAMYFCASSGLFQPQHFGDGTRLSIL.